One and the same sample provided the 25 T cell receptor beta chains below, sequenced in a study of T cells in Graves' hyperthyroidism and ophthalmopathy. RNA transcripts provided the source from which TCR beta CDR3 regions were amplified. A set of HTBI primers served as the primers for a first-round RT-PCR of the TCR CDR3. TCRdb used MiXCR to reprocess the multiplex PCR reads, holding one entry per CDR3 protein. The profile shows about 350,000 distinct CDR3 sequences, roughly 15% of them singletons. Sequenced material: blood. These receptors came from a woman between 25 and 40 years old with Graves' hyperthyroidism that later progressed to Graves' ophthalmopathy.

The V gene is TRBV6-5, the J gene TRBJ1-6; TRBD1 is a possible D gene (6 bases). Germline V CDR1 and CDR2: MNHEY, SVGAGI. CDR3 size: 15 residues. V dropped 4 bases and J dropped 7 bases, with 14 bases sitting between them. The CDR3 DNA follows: TGTGCCAGCAGTTGGGGAGGACAGCGAAATTCACCCCTCCACTTT. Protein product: CASSWGGQRNSPLHF.

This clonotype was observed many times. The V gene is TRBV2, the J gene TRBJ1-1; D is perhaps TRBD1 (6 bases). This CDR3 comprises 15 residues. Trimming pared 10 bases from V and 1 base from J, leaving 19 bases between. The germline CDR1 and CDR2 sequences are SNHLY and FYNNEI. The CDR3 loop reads CAKSSTGTKNTEAFF. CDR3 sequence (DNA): TGTGCCAAATCCTCTACCGGGACAAAGAACACTGAAGCTTTCTTT.

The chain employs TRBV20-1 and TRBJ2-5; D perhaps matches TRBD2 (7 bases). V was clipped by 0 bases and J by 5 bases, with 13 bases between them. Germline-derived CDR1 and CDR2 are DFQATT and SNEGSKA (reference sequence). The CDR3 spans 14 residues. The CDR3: CSARDLQGGETQYF. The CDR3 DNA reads TGCAGTGCTAGAGATTTACAGGGAGGGGAGACCCAGTACTTC.

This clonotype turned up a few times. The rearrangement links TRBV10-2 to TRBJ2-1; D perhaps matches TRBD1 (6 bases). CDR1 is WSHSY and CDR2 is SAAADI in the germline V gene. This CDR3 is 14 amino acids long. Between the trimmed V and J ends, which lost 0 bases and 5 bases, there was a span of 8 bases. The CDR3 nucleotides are TGCGCCAGCAGTGAGTCGGGGGCTGACAATGAGCAGTTCTTC. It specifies CASSESGADNEQFF.

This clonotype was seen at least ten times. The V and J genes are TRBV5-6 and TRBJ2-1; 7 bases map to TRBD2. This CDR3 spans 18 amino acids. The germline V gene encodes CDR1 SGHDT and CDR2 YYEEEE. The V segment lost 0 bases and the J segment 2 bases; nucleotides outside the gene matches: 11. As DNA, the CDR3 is TGTGCCAGCAGCTTGGGGGGTGCGGGGGAGAGTCCCTACAATGAGCAGTTCTTC. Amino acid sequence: CASSLGGAGESPYNEQFF.

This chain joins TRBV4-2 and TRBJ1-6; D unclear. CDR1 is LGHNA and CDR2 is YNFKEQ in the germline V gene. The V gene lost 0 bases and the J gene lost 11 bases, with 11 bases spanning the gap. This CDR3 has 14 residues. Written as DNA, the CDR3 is TGTGCCAGCAGCCAAGAATTCTCGGACCCACCCCTCCACTTT. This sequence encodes CASSQEFSDPPLHF.

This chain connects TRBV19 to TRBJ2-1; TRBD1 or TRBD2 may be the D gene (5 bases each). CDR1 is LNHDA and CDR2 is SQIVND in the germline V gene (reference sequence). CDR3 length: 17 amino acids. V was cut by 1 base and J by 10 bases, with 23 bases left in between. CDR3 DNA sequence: TGTGCCAGTAGTATAGTCCCCGACGTGGGACCAAACAGGGAGCAGTTCTTC. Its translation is CASSIVPDVGPNREQFF.

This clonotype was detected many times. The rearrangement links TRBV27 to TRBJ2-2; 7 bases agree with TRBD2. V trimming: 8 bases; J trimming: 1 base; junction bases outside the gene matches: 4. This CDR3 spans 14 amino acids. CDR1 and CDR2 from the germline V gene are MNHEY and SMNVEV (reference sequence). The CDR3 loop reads CASQSGMNTGELFF. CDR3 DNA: TGTGCCAGCCAGAGCGGGATGAACACCGGGGAGCTGTTTTTT.

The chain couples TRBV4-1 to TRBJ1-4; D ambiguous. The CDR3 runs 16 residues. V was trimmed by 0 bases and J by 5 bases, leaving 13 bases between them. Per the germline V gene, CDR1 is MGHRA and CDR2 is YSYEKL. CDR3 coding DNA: TGCGCCAGCAGCCAAGAGCAAGGCGGGTTCAATGAAAAACTGTTTTTT. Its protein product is CASSQEQGGFNEKLFF.

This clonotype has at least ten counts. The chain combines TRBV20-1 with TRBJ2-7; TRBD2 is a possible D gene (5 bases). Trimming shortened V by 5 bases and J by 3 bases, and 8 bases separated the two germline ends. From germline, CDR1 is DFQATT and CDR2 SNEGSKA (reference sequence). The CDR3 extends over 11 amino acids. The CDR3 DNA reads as TGCAGTGCTCCCCGGGGCTACGAGCAGTACTTC. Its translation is CSAPRGYEQYF.

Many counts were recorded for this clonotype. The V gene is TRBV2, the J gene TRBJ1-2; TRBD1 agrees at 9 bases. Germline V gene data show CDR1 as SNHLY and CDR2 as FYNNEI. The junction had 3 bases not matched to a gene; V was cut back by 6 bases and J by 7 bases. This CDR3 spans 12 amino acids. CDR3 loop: CASRQGARGYTF. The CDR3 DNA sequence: TGTGCCAGCAGACAGGGGGCGCGTGGCTACACCTTC.

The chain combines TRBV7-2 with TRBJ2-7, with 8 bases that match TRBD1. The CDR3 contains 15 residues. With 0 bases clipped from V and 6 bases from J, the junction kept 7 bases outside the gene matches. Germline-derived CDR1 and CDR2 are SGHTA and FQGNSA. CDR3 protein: CASSLAWTGSLEQYF. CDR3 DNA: TGTGCCAGCAGCTTAGCTTGGACAGGGTCTCTCGAGCAGTACTTC.

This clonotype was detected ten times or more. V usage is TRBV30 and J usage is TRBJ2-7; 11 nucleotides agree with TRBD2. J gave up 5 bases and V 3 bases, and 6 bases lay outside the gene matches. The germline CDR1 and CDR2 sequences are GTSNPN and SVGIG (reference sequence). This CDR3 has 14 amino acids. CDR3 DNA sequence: TGTGCCTGGAGCATAGCGGGAGGGTACGACGAGCAGTACTTC. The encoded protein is CAWSIAGGYDEQYF.

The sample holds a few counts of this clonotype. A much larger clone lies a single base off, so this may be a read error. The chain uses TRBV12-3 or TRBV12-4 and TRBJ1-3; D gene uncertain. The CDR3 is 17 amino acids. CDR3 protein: CAGSYGVLVGSGNTIYF. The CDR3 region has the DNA TGTGCCGGCAGTTATGGTGTATTGGTGGGGTCTGGAAACACCATATATTTT.

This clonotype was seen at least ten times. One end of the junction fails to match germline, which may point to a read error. CDR3 sequence (DNA): TGTGCCAGCAGTCAAGCGGGAGGCGAGACCCAGTACTTC. It translates to CASSQAGGETQYF. This chain links TRBV6-1 with TRBJ2-5; 9 bases line up with TRBD2. Germline values: CDR1 MNHNS, CDR2 SASEGT. The CDR3 is made up of 13 amino acids.

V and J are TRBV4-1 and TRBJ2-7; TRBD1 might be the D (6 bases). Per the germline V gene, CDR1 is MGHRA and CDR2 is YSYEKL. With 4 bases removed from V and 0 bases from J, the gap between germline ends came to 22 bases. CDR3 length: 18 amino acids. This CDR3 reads CASSLILQGSGASYEQYF. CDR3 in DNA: TGCGCCAGCAGCCTTATTCTACAGGGCAGCGGTGCCTCCTACGAGCAGTACTTC.

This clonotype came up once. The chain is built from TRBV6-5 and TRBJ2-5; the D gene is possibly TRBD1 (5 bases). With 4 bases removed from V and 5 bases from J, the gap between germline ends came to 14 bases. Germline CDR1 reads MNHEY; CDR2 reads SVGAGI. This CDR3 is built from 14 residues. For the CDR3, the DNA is TGTGCCAGCAGTTTAGGACATCGGAAGGAGACCCAGTACTTC. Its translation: CASSLGHRKETQYF.

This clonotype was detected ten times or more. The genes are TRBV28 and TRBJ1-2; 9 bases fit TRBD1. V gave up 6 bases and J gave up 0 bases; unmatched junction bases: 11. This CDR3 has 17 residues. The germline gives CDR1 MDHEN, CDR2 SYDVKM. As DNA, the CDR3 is TGTGCCAGCAGCCCCTACAGGGGGCTCAAGACTAACTATGGCTACACCTTC. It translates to CASSPYRGLKTNYGYTF.

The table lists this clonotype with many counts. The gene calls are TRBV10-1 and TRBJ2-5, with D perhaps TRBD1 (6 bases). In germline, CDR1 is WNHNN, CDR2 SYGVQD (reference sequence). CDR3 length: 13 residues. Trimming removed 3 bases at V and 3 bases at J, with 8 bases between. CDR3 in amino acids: CASSDGTKETQYF. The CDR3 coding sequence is TGCGCCAGCAGTGATGGGACAAAAGAGACCCAGTACTTC.

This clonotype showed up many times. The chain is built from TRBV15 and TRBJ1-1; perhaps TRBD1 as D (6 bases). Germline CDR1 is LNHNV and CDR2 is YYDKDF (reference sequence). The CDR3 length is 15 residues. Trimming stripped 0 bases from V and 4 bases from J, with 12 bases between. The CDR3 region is CATSRDNRVVTEAFF. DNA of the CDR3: TGTGCCACCAGCAGAGATAACAGGGTGGTCACTGAAGCTTTCTTT.

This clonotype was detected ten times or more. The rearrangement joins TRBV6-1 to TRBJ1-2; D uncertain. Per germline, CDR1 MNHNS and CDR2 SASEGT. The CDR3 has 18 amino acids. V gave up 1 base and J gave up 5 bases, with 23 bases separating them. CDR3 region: CASSEVGGHARWRYGYTF. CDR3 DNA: TGTGCCAGCAGTGAAGTGGGTGGTCACGCACGGTGGCGATATGGCTACACCTTC.

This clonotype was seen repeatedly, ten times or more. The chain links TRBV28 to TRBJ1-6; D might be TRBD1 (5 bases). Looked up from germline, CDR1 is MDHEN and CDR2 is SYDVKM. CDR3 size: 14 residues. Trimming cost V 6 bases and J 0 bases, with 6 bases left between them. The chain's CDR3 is CASRDNSYNSPLHF. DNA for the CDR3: TGTGCCAGCAGGGACAACTCCTATAATTCACCCCTCCACTTT.

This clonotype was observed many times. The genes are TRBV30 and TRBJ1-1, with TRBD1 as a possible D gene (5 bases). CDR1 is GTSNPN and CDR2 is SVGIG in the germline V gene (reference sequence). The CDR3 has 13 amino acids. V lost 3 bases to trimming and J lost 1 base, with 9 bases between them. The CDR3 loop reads CAWRSGRNTEAFF. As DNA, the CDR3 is TGTGCCTGGAGGTCAGGGCGGAACACTGAAGCTTTCTTT.

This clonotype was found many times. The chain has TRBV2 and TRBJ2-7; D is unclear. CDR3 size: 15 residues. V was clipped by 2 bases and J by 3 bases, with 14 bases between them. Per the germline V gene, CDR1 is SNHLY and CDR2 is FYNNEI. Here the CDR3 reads CASSENSQLYYEQYF. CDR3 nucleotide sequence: TGTGCCAGCAGTGAAAACAGTCAGTTATACTACGAGCAGTACTTC.

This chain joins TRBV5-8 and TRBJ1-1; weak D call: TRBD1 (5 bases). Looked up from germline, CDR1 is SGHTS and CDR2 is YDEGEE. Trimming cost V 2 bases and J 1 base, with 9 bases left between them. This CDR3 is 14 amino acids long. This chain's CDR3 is CASSLRQKNTEAFF. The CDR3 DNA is TGTGCCAGCAGCTTACGACAGAAGAACACTGAAGCTTTCTTT.